This TCR beta chain stems from a study of cytomegalovirus exposure and HLA in healthy donors. Study conclusions and caveats: Researchers catalogued 160 or so TCR beta chains as cytomegalovirus-associated. Later analysis reportedly placed an Asian-associated ancestry cluster below the roughly 630-donor mean in N-insertions. A previous analysis found most TCR beta V segments productive roughly 87% or roughly 30% of the time. Association of a missense DCLRE1C variant with TCR beta V- and J-gene trimming was reported in a later analysis.

A note on this clone: Its specificity is not known.

This PCR relied on a set of 60 Vbeta primers and 13 Jbeta primers. Assay: immunoSEQ multiplex PCR; the TCRdb copy retains only in-frame clones and omits some. The sample records about 160,000 clones, roughly three quarters being singletons. The CDR3 has 16 amino acids. The germline V and J ends were trimmed by 4 bases and 2 bases, with 17 bases remaining between them. Germline CDR1 KGHSH, CDR2 LQKENI. Sequenced input: PBMCs. The clonotype comes from a man aged 18-30 years in good health and CMV-seropositive. V usage is TRBV18 and J usage is TRBJ2-5; D gene ambiguous. The CDR3 DNA reads TGTGCCAGCTCACTTAAAGCCCCTGGGCCACAAGAGACCCAGTACTTC. Translated: CASSLKAPGPQETQYF.